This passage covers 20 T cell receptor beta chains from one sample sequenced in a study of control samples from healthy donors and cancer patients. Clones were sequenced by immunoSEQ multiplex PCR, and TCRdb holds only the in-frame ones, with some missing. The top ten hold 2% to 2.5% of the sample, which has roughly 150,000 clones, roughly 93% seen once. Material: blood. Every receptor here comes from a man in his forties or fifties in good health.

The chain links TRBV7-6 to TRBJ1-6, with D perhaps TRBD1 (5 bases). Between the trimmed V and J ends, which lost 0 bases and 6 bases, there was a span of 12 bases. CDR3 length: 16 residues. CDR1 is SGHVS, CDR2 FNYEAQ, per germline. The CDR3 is CASSLATPGGNSPLHF. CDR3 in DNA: TGTGCCAGCAGCTTAGCAACCCCTGGGGGTAATTCACCCCTCCACTTT.

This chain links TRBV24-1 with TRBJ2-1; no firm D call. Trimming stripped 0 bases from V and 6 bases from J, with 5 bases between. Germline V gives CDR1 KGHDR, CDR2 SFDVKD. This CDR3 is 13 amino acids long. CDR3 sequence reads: CATSDLPRNEQFF. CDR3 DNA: TGTGCCACCAGTGATTTGCCCCGCAATGAGCAGTTCTTC.

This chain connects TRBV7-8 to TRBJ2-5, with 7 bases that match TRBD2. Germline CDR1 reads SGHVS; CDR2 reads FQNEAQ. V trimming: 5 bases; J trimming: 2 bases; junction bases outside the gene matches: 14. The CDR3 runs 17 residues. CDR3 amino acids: CASSGYRAGVVQETQYF. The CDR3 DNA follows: TGTGCCAGCAGCGGCTACCGGGCGGGAGTGGTTCAAGAGACCCAGTACTTC.

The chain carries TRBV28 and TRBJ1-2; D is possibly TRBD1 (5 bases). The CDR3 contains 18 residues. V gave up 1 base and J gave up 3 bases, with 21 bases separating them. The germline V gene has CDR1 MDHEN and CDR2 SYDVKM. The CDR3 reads CASSLSPLWSGDDYGYTF. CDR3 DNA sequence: TGTGCCAGCAGTTTATCCCCCCTTTGGTCTGGGGACGACTATGGCTACACCTTC.

CDR3 DNA sequence: TGTGCCAGCAGTCCCCGACGGTACTCTGGAAACACCATATATTTT. It translates to CASSPRRYSGNTIYF. This chain connects TRBV28 to TRBJ1-3; D is unclear. This CDR3 comprises 15 residues. Germline CDR1 MDHEN, CDR2 SYDVKM. V lost 5 bases to trimming and J lost 0 bases, with 11 bases between them.

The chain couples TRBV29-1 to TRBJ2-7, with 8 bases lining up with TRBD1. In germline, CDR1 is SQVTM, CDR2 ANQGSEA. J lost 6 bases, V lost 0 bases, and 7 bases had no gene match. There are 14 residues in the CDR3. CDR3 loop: CSVEDADRVSEQYF. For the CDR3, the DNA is TGCAGCGTTGAAGATGCGGACAGGGTCTCCGAGCAGTACTTC.

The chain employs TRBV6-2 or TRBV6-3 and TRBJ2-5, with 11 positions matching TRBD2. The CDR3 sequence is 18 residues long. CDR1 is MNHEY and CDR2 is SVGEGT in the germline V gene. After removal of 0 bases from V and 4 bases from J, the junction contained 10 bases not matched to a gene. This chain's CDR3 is CASSYSKLAGGSRETQYF. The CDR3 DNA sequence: TGTGCCAGCAGTTACTCGAAATTAGCGGGGGGGTCCAGAGAGACCCAGTACTTC.

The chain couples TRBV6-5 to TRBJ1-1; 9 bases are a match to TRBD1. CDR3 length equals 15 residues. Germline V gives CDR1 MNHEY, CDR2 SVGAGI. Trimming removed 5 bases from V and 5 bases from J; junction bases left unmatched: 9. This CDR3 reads CASSQSTGGKTEAFF. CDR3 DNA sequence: TGTGCCAGCAGTCAATCGACAGGGGGGAAGACTGAAGCTTTCTTT.

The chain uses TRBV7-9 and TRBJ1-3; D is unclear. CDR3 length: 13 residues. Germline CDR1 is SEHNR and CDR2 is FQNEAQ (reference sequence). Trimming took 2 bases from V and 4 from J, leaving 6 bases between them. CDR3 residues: CASSLIGGNTIYF. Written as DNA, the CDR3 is TGTGCCAGCAGCTTAATCGGGGGAAACACCATATATTTT.

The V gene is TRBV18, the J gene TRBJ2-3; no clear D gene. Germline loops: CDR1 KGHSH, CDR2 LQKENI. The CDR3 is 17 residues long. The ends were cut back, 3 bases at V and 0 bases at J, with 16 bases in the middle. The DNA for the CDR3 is TGTGCCAGCTCACCGGCGAGACACAGCGCTAGCACAGATACGCAGTATTTT. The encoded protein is CASSPARHSASTDTQYF.

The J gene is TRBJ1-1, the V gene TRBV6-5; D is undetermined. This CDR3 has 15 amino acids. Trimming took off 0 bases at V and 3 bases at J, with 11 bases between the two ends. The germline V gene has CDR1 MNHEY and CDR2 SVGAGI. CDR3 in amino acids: CASSYSTVYDTEAFF. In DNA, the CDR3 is TGTGCCAGCAGTTACTCGACGGTCTATGACACTGAAGCTTTCTTT.

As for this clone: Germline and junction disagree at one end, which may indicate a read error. The CDR3 nucleotides read TGTGCCAGCAGCCTAGGACAGGGCGGCACCGGGGAGCTGTTTTTT. Its translation: CASSLGQGGTGELFF. The chain uses TRBV13 and TRBJ2-2, with 8 bases identical to TRBD1. The CDR3 loop spans 15 amino acids. Germline assignment: CDR1 PRHDT and CDR2 FYEKMQ (reference sequence).

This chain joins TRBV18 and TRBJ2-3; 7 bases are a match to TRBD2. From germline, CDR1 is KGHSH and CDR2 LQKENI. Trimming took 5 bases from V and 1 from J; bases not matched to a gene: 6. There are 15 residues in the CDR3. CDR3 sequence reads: CASSARLARTDTQYF. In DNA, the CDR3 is TGTGCCAGCTCAGCCCGACTAGCCCGCACAGATACGCAGTATTTT.

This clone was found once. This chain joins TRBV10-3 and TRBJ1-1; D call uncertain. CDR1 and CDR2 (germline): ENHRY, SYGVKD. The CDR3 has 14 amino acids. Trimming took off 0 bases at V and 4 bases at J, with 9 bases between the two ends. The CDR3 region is CAISESAAGTEAFF. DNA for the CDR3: TGTGCCATCAGTGAGTCCGCCGCGGGCACTGAAGCTTTCTTT.

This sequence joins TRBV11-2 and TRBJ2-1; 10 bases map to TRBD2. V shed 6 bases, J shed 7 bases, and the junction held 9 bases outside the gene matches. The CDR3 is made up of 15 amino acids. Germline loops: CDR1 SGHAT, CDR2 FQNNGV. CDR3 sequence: CASRPAGLATNEQFF. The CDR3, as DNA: TGTGCCAGCAGACCCGCGGGACTAGCGACGAATGAGCAGTTCTTC.

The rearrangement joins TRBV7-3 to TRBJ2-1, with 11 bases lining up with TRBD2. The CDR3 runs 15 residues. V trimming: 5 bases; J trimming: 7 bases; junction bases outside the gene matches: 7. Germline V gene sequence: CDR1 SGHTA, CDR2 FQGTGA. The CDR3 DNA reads TGTGCCAGCAGCCTAGCGGGAGGAAGCGGTAATGAGCAGTTCTTC. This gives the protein CASSLAGGSGNEQFF.

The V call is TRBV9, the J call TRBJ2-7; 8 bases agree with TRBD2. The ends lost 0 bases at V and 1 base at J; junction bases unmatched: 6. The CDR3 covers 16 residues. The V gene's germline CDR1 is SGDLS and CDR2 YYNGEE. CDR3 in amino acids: CASSVDPSGSSYEQYF. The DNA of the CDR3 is TGTGCCAGCAGCGTAGACCCGAGCGGGAGTTCCTACGAGCAGTACTTC. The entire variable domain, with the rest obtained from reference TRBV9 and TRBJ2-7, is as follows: DSGVTQTPKHLITATGQRVTLRCSPRSGDLSVYWYQQSLDQGLQFLIQYYNGEERAKGNILERFSAQQFPDLHSELNLSSLELGDSALYFCASSVDPSGSSYEQYFGPGTRLTVT.

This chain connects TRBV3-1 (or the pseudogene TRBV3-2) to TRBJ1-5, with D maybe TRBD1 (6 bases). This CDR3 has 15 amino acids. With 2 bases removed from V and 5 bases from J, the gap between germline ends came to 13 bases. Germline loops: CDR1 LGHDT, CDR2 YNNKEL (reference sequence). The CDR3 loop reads CASSQSLTGYQPQHF. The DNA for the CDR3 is TGTGCCAGCAGCCAAAGCCTCACAGGGTATCAGCCCCAGCATTTT.

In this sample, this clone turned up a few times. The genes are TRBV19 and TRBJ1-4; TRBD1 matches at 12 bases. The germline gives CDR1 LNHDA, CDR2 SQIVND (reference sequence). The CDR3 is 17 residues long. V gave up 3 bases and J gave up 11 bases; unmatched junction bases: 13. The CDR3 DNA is TGTGCCAGTAGTATCGGGCGACCCGGGACAGGGGGCCGGAAACTGTTTTTT. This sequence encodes CASSIGRPGTGGRKLFF.

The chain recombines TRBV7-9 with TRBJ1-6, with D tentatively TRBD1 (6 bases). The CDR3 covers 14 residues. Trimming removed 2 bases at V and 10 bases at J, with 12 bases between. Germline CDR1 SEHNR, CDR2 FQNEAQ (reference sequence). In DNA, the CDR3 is TGTGCCAGCAGCTTATACGGGGGCATCTCACCCCTCCACTTT. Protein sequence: CASSLYGGISPLHF.